A selection of T cell receptor beta chains follows, all from one sample in a study of cytomegalovirus exposure and HLA in healthy donors. Some clones are missing from TCRdb's copy, which holds only in-frame ones; the method was immunoSEQ multiplex PCR. This table holds some 120,000 clones, about 74% found once. Specimen: PBMCs. These receptors were obtained from a woman aged 45-65 years in good health and CMV-seropositive. The CDR3 runs from the conserved cysteine through the conserved F or W. A D gene is named only where the DNA matches it firmly. Part of the rows lack a size; the others show once, few, many or a class for expanded clones.

>TRBD1|14|TRBJ2-1|-|TRBV5-1
TGCGCCAGCAGCTTGGCGACAGGGAGTCATGAGCAGTTCTTC
CASSLATGSHEQFF
>TRBD1|14|TRBJ2-3|-|TRBV19
TGTGCCAGTAGTGACAGGGGGCTATCAGATACGCAGTATTTT
CASSDRGLSDTQYF
>-|14|TRBJ1-2|-|TRBV2
TGTGCCAGCAGTTCCGTGGACAGTCTTTATGGCTACACCTTC
CASSSVDSLYGYTF
>-|14|TRBJ2-3|few|TRBV6-4
TGTGCCAGCAGCAGCGAGTTGGGCACAGATACGCAGTATTTT
CASSSELGTDTQYF
>-|14|TRBJ1-2|-|TRBV7-2
TGTGCCAGCAGCTTACAAAGGGACTCGGAGGGCTACACCTTC
CASSLQRDSEGYTF
>-|12|TRBJ1-4|-|TRBV30
TGTGCCTGGGCCAGGGCGAATGAAAAACTGTTTTTT
CAWARANEKLFF
>-|14|TRBJ1-2|-|TRBV5-1
TGCGCCAGCAGCTTAGGTGGGGCCTCGTATGGCTACACCTTC
CASSLGGASYGYTF
>-|14|TRBJ1-3|-|TRBV6-5
TGTGCCAGCAGTCGGGACATCGCCCGAAACACCATATATTTT
CASSRDIARNTIYF
>-|13|TRBJ1-2|-|TRBV7-9
TGTGCCAGCAGAGAGGGGGCTAACTATGGCTACACCTTC
CASREGANYGYTF
>-|15|TRBJ1-1|-|TRBV4-1
TGCGCCAGCAGCCGGGACGGGGGACGTCCGGGTGAAGCTTTCTTT
CASSRDGGRPGEAFF
>-|15|TRBJ1-2|-|TRBV19
TGTGCCAGTACCGGGCCCAGGGCGGGGGGCTATGGCTACACCTTC
CASTGPRAGGYGYTF
>-|13|TRBJ1-2|-|TRBV4-2
TGTGCCAGCAGCCAAGCACAGCACTATGGCTACACCTTC
CASSQAQHYGYTF
>-|15|TRBJ1-5|few|TRBV7-9
TGTTCCAGCAGCCCGAGAGGAGATAGCAATCAGCCCCAGCATTTT
CSSSPRGDSNQPQHF
>-|12|TRBJ2-5|few|TRBV29-1
TGCAGCGTTATTTCAGGTGGAGAGACCCAGTACTTC
CSVISGGETQYF
>-|15|TRBJ1-5|-|TRBV7-2
TGTGCCAGCAGCTCCCCACTAGGCTTTAATCAGCCCCAGCATTTT
CASSSPLGFNQPQHF
>TRBD1|16|TRBJ1-4|-|TRBV19
TGTGCCAGCCGGGACAGGGCTGTCTTTACTAATGAAAAACTGTTTTTT
CASRDRAVFTNEKLFF
>-|14|TRBJ2-7|-|TRBV7-8
TGTGCCAGCAGCCCTAGCCCGCGGCCCTACGAGCAGTACTTC
CASSPSPRPYEQYF
>-|15|TRBJ1-4|-|TRBV5-1
TGCGCCAGCAGCCCAAACCGGGACTACAATGAAAAACTGTTTTTT
CASSPNRDYNEKLFF
>-|13|TRBJ2-7|-|TRBV19
TGTGCCACCACCAGGGACACACCCTACGAGCAGTACTTC
CATTRDTPYEQYF
>-|12|TRBJ1-1|-|TRBV18
TGTGCCAGCTCGTCGGGGGACACTGAAGCTTTCTTT
CASSSGDTEAFF
>TRBD1|13|TRBJ2-4|-|TRBV6-5
TGTGCCAGCAGTAGGAACAGGGGTGACATTCAGTACTTC
CASSRNRGDIQYF
>TRBD2|16|TRBJ2-5|-|TRBV6-6
TGTGCCAGCAGTTTCGGGACTAGCGGGGGGGGAGAGACCCAGTACTTC
CASSFGTSGGGETQYF
>TRBD1|13|TRBJ2-7|-|TRBV30
TGTTCAGCTTCCAGGGGGCCTTCCTACGAGCAGTACTTC
CSASRGPSYEQYF
>-|14|TRBJ2-2|-|TRBV6-5
TGTGCCAGCAGGACGGTGGGAGACACCGGGGAGCTGTTTTTT
CASRTVGDTGELFF
>TRBD2|13|TRBJ2-5|-|TRBV25-1
TGTGCCACCTCCGCGGGGGGCGGGGGGACCCAGTACTTC
CATSAGGGGTQYF
>-|14|TRBJ1-1|-|TRBV5-1
TGCGCCAGCAGCTCAGGCGGGGGGGAGGGTGAAGCTTTCTTT
CASSSGGGEGEAFF
>-|15|TRBJ2-1|-|TRBV5-1
TGCGCCAGCGAAGCGGGACACGCCGTGTCAATGGAGCAGTTCTTC
CASEAGHAVSMEQFF
>TRBD1|15|TRBJ1-5|-|TRBV5-8
TGTGCCAGCAGCCCGGGACAGGGGGCGAATCAGCCCCAGCATTTT
CASSPGQGANQPQHF